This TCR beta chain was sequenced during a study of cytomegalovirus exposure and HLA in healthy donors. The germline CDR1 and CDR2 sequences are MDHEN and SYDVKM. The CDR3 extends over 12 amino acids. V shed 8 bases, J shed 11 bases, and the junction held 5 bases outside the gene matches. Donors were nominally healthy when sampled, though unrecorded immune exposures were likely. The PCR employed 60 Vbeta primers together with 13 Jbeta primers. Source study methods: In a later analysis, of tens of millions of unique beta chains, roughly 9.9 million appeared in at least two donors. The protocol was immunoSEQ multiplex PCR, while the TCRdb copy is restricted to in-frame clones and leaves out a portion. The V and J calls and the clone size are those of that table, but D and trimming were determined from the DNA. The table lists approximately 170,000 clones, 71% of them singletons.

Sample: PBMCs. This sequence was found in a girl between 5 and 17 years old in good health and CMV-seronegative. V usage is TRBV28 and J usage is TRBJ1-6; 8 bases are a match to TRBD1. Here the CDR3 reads CASGQGTTPLHF. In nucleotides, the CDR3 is TGTGCCAGCGGACAGGGAACGACACCCCTCCACTTT.